This is a list of T cell receptor beta chains from one sample in a study of blood T cell repertoires in COVID-19. Profiled with immunoSEQ multiplex PCR; TCRdb holds only in-frame clones, not every one. This repertoire shows approximately 350,000 clones, more than 80% found once; its top ten account for under 4%. Material for sequencing was peripheral blood. The receptors shown here come from a woman aged 25 to 45 with COVID-19, enrolled during active disease. The CDR3 runs from the conserved cysteine through the conserved F or W. D genes are given only for firm matches. The size field is filled for only some rows; it gives once, few, many or a size class.

NA	TRBV30	14	TRBJ1-5	NA	TGTGCCTGGAGTGTCGCCGTGGGAGATCAGCCCCAGCATTTT	CAWSVAVGDQPQHF
NA	TRBV5-1	15	TRBJ1-4	TRBD1	TGCGCCAGCAGCCGGAAGACAGGGCTGGATGAAAAACTGTTTTTT	CASSRKTGLDEKLFF
NA	TRBV5-1	15	TRBJ2-1	TRBD2	TGCGCCAGCAGCTTGGTGAGGACTAGCGGAAATGAGCAGTTCTTC	CASSLVRTSGNEQFF
once	TRBV10-3	13	TRBJ2-7	TRBD1	TGTGCCATCAGTGGGACAGGGTCCGACGAGCAGTACTTC	CAISGTGSDEQYF
few	TRBV2	14	TRBJ1-1	TRBD1	TGTGCCAGCAGTTCCTGGACAGGGGGTCCTGAAGCTTTCTTT	CASSSWTGGPEAFF
NA	TRBV18	15	TRBJ1-4	NA	TGTGCCAGCTCACACGTGACAGAAACTAATGAAAAACTGTTTTTT	CASSHVTETNEKLFF
NA	TRBV6-5	15	TRBJ2-1	TRBD2	TGTGCCAGCAGGCTAGCGGGGGGGTTCTACAATGAGCAGTTCTTC	CASRLAGGFYNEQFF
NA	TRBV25-1	12	TRBJ1-1	NA	TGTGCCAGCAGTGACCTTGACAGGAAGGCTTTCTTT	CASSDLDRKAFF
NA	TRBV7-8	15	TRBJ2-7	NA	TGTGCCAGCAGCCTCGCCGGGACACTTGCCTACGAGCAGTACTTC	CASSLAGTLAYEQYF
NA	TRBV2	16	TRBJ2-3	TRBD1	TGTGCCAGCAGTGGCAGACAGGGGTTCGTTACAGATACGCAGTATTTT	CASSGRQGFVTDTQYF
NA	TRBV29-1	13	TRBJ1-2	TRBD1	TGCAGCGTCGGGGACAGGGGAAACTATGGCTACACCTTC	CSVGDRGNYGYTF
NA	TRBV5-6	12	TRBJ2-7	NA	TGTGCCAGCAGCTTGGCTAGATACGAGCAGTACTTC	CASSLARYEQYF
once	TRBV3-1/TRBV3-2	13	TRBJ2-3	TRBD1	TGTGCCAGCAGTCGACAGGGGACAGATACGCAGTATTTT	CASSRQGTDTQYF
NA	TRBV19	18	TRBJ2-3	TRBD2	TGTGCCAGTAGCAATAAGAGAACTAGGGCGGGAGACACAGATACGCAGTATTTT	CASSNKRTRAGDTDTQYF
once	TRBV5-1	16	TRBJ2-2	NA	TGCGCCAGCAGCTTGGAGGCAGGGGCGAACACCGGGGAGCTGTTTTTT	CASSLEAGANTGELFF
NA	TRBV13	12	TRBJ1-2	NA	TGTGCCAGCAGCTTAGGAGGGGCCGGCTACACCTTC	CASSLGGAGYTF
NA	TRBV4-1	15	TRBJ2-5	NA	TGCGCCAGCAGCCTCGTGCGGGCAGGCCCAGAGACCCAGTACTTC	CASSLVRAGPETQYF
NA	TRBV7-2	18	TRBJ2-2	NA	TGTGCCAGCAGCGGCAGGGGTTTGGCGGGAGTGAGTACCGGGGAGCTGTTTTTT	CASSGRGLAGVSTGELFF
NA	TRBV30	12	TRBJ1-2	NA	TGTGCCTGGAGTATGGGCAGGGTTGGCTACACCTTC	CAWSMGRVGYTF
NA	TRBV6-2/TRBV6-3	13	TRBJ1-1	NA	TGTGCCAGCAGTTACCAGGGTCTCACTGAAGCTTTCTTT	CASSYQGLTEAFF
NA	TRBV30	13	TRBJ1-4	NA	TGTGCCTGGAGAGGAGGGTCTCGGGAAAAACTGTTTTTT	CAWRGGSREKLFF
NA	TRBV11-2	14	TRBJ2-3	TRBD2	TGTGCCAGCAGCAGAGCGGCTAGCGGCGCGACGCAGTATTTT	CASSRAASGATQYF